This TCR beta chain was recovered during a study of blood T cell repertoires in COVID-19. The overall study: The study drew acute and convalescent COVID-19 samples from the United States, Italy and Spain.

The CDR3 runs 18 residues. Germline V CDR1 and CDR2: SEHNR, FQNEAQ (reference sequence). Germline trimming cut 4 bases from V and 5 bases from J; bases unmatched to any gene: 14. Using immunoSEQ multiplex PCR, the repertoire was profiled, and TCRdb retains in-frame clones only, with some absent. This repertoire shows fewer than 350,000 clones, approximately 89% found once; its top ten account for under 2%. A Seattle source enrolled patients during active infection and followed them longitudinally. V is TRBV7-9 and J is TRBJ1-2; the match to TRBD1 covers 12 bases. Sequenced material: peripheral blood. The clonotype originates from a woman aged 25 to 39 with COVID-19, enrolled during active disease. For the CDR3, the DNA is TGTGCCAGCAGCTCCCCAACGGGACAGGGGGCTAACTCTTATGGCTACACCTTC. Its translation: CASSSPTGQGANSYGYTF.